A selection of T cell receptor beta chains follows, all from one sample in a study of cytomegalovirus exposure and HLA in healthy donors. The repertoire was sequenced with immunoSEQ multiplex PCR; TCRdb's copy has only in-frame clones and lacks some. The sample shows around 250,000 clones, around 91% of them seen only once. Sample: PBMCs. These receptors were taken from a young woman in good health and CMV-seronegative. CDR3s include the opening cysteine and the closing phenylalanine or tryptophan. D genes are given only for firm matches. Where a row states a size, it is once, few, many or the class of an expanded clone; other rows omit it.

CDR3: CAWSQRDSQETQYF; DNA: TGTGCCTGGAGCCAACGGGACAGCCAAGAGACCCAGTACTTC; V: TRBV30; size: .; length: 14; D: TRBD1; J: TRBJ2-5
CDR3: CATSRRQGQGYTF; DNA: TGTGCCACCAGCAGGAGACAGGGGCAGGGCTACACCTTC; V: TRBV15; size: .; length: 13; D: TRBD1; J: TRBJ1-2
CDR3: CASSGKGAEETQYF; DNA: TGTGCCAGCAGTGGTAAGGGGGCTGAAGAGACCCAGTACTTC; V: TRBV25-1; size: .; length: 14; D: TRBD1; J: TRBJ2-5
CDR3: CASSPVGQGPYEQYF; DNA: TGTGCCAGCTCACCCGTGGGACAGGGGCCCTACGAGCAGTACTTC; V: TRBV18; size: .; length: 15; D: TRBD1; J: TRBJ2-7
CDR3: CASSQDREPGVSGNTIYF; DNA: TGCGCCAGCAGCCAAGACCGGGAGCCCGGGGTGTCTGGAAACACCATATATTTT; V: TRBV4-3; size: .; length: 18; D: .; J: TRBJ1-3
CDR3: CASSWGQGKETQYF; DNA: TGTGCCAGCAGCTGGGGACAGGGGAAAGAGACCCAGTACTTC; V: TRBV7-9; size: .; length: 14; D: TRBD1; J: TRBJ2-5
CDR3: CASSLAVTSGSTGQFF; DNA: TGCGCCAGCAGCTTGGCTGTGACTAGCGGGAGTACGGGGCAGTTCTTC; V: TRBV5-1; size: once; length: 16; D: TRBD2; J: TRBJ2-1
CDR3: CASSWTDNSNQPQHF; DNA: TGTGCCAGCAGTTGGACAGACAATAGCAATCAGCCCCAGCATTTT; V: TRBV28; size: once; length: 15; D: .; J: TRBJ1-5
CDR3: CASSSEQGSQYEQFF; DNA: TGTGCCAGCAGTTCCGAACAGGGGTCACAATATGAGCAGTTCTTC; V: TRBV27; size: .; length: 15; D: TRBD1; J: TRBJ2-1
CDR3: CASSLNPSGRGTDTQYF; DNA: TGTGCCAGCAGTTTAAACCCTAGCGGGCGAGGTACAGATACGCAGTATTTT; V: TRBV28; size: .; length: 17; D: TRBD2; J: TRBJ2-3
CDR3: CASSPGLAGSGELFF; DNA: TGCGCCAGCAGCCCGGGACTAGCGGGATCCGGGGAGCTGTTTTTT; V: TRBV5-1; size: .; length: 15; D: TRBD2; J: TRBJ2-2
CDR3: CASTKGVGTEAFF; DNA: TGTGCCAGCACTAAGGGGGTCGGGACTGAAGCTTTCTTT; V: TRBV2; size: .; length: 13; D: .; J: TRBJ1-1
CDR3: CASSHPGQGPYNEQFF; DNA: TGTGCCAGCAGCCACCCGGGACAGGGTCCTTACAATGAGCAGTTCTTC; V: TRBV5-6; size: .; length: 16; D: TRBD1; J: TRBJ2-1
CDR3: CASRLLGSEQYF; DNA: TGTGCCAGCAGACTACTAGGGTCCGAGCAGTACTTC; V: TRBV28; size: .; length: 12; D: .; J: TRBJ2-7
CDR3: CASSWGAPHEQYF; DNA: TGTGCCAGCAGTTGGGGGGCTCCCCACGAGCAGTACTTC; V: TRBV27; size: few; length: 13; D: .; J: TRBJ2-7
CDR3: CASSLGTAMPTDTQYF; DNA: TGTGCCAGCAGTCTCGGGACCGCCATGCCCACAGATACGCAGTATTTT; V: TRBV27; size: .; length: 16; D: .; J: TRBJ2-3
CDR3: CASIEPGRDTQYF; DNA: TGTGCCAGCATAGAACCCGGTCGGGATACGCAGTATTTT; V: TRBV6-6; size: few; length: 13; D: .; J: TRBJ2-3
CDR3: CASSPSPSGTALEAFF; DNA: TGTGCCAGCTCACCATCACCAAGCGGGACGGCGCTTGAAGCTTTCTTT; V: TRBV18; size: .; length: 16; D: .; J: TRBJ1-1
CDR3: CASSFTGQGNQPQHF; DNA: TGTGCCAGCAGTTTTACTGGGCAGGGCAATCAGCCCCAGCATTTT; V: TRBV27; size: .; length: 15; D: .; J: TRBJ1-5
CDR3: CASSLDGGGGQKTQYF; DNA: TGTGCCAGCAGCTTAGATGGGGGAGGGGGCCAGAAGACCCAGTACTTC; V: TRBV11-2; size: .; length: 16; D: .; J: TRBJ2-5
CDR3: CASSESLAGGGDTDTQYF; DNA: TGTGCCAGCAGTGAATCCCTAGCGGGAGGGGGGGACACAGATACGCAGTATTTT; V: TRBV2; size: .; length: 18; D: TRBD2; J: TRBJ2-3
CDR3: CAWSNGQPQHF; DNA: TGTGCCTGGAGTAATGGTCAGCCCCAGCATTTT; V: TRBV30; size: once; length: 11; D: .; J: TRBJ1-5
CDR3: CASSRSANYGYTF; DNA: TGTGCCAGCAGCCGAAGCGCTAACTATGGCTACACCTTC; V: TRBV7-9; size: .; length: 13; D: .; J: TRBJ1-2
CDR3: CASSSTGGSNIQYF; DNA: TGCGCCAGCAGTTCGACAGGGGGCTCTAACATTCAGTACTTC; V: TRBV10-1; size: .; length: 14; D: TRBD1; J: TRBJ2-4
CDR3: CSVARDPHNEQFF; DNA: TGCAGCGTTGCCCGGGACCCGCACAATGAGCAGTTCTTC; V: TRBV29-1; size: .; length: 13; D: .; J: TRBJ2-1
CDR3: CASRSVWTGGANNQPQHF; DNA: TGTGCCAGCCGTTCAGTGTGGACAGGGGGCGCGAACAATCAGCCCCAGCATTTT; V: TRBV27; size: .; length: 18; D: TRBD1; J: TRBJ1-5
CDR3: CASSIPGRGRETQYF; DNA: TGTGCCAGTAGTATCCCTGGCAGGGGGCGAGAGACCCAGTACTTC; V: TRBV19; size: .; length: 15; D: TRBD1; J: TRBJ2-5